A selection of T cell receptor beta chains follows, all from one sample in a study of regulatory T cells in long-lasting Graves disease. TCRdb redid the calling of the multiplex PCR reads with MiXCR, one entry per CDR3 protein. The repertoire holds some 370,000 distinct CDR3 sequences, under 25% seen once, with around 21% in the top ten. Sequenced here: peripheral blood mononuclear cells (PBMCs), sampled when the disease was refractory, from a patient treated with antithyroid drugs. The receptors originated from a female donor with Graves disease. Both conserved end residues are part of each CDR3. Each record gives: J gene, V gene, CDR3 protein.

J gene: TRBJ1-3
V gene: TRBV7-2
CDR3 protein: CASSLESPSFPGNTIYF

J gene: TRBJ2-3
V gene: TRBV20-1
CDR3 protein: CSAKIFGREADTQYF

J gene: TRBJ2-7
V gene: TRBV7-8
CDR3 protein: CASSTPGSQYF

J gene: TRBJ2-5
V gene: TRBV11-2
CDR3 protein: CASSLVGRGGDQETQYF

J gene: TRBJ2-3
V gene: TRBV7-2
CDR3 protein: CASSPPSGRGDTQYF

J gene: TRBJ2-4
V gene: TRBV7-9
CDR3 protein: CASSLAGDRQYF

J gene: TRBJ1-4
V gene: TRBV5-1
CDR3 protein: CASSLESGANEKLFF

J gene: TRBJ1-1
V gene: TRBV6-1
CDR3 protein: CASSLQPMNTEAFF

J gene: TRBJ1-1
V gene: TRBV5-1
CDR3 protein: CASSRSRITTEAFF

J gene: TRBJ1-1
V gene: TRBV11-2
CDR3 protein: CASSLNSVNTEAFF

J gene: TRBJ2-2
V gene: TRBV20-1
CDR3 protein: CSARDYRGETGELFF

J gene: TRBJ1-3
V gene: TRBV10-3
CDR3 protein: CAISESDILGGSGNTIYF

J gene: TRBJ2-7
V gene: TRBV19
CDR3 protein: CTSSIAHGRGGSTYEQYF

J gene: TRBJ1-5
V gene: TRBV28
CDR3 protein: CASSEPGGTVQPQHF

J gene: TRBJ2-7
V gene: TRBV7-9
CDR3 protein: CASSIDRVGDEQYF

J gene: TRBJ2-1
V gene: TRBV27
CDR3 protein: CASSFGGINEQFF

J gene: TRBJ1-5
V gene: TRBV16
CDR3 protein: CASSQGQGRQPQHF

J gene: TRBJ1-5
V gene: TRBV28
CDR3 protein: CASSPYRQGPQHF

J gene: TRBJ2-2
V gene: TRBV19
CDR3 protein: CASSPDRGTGELFF

J gene: TRBJ2-2
V gene: TRBV2
CDR3 protein: CASRGPGQGPTGELFF

J gene: TRBJ2-3
V gene: TRBV13
CDR3 protein: CASSLGLGGPRTDTQYF

J gene: TRBJ1-1
V gene: TRBV20-1
CDR3 protein: CSAPRDTHTEAFF

J gene: TRBJ1-2
V gene: TRBV7-9
CDR3 protein: CASSLGGHGYTF

J gene: TRBJ2-5
V gene: TRBV12-3/TRBV12-4
CDR3 protein: CASSLQGTGTQYF

J gene: TRBJ2-4
V gene: TRBV7-9
CDR3 protein: CAGSPYGAGGNIQYF

J gene: TRBJ2-3
V gene: TRBV11-2
CDR3 protein: CASSVVGASTDTQYF

J gene: TRBJ2-7
V gene: TRBV9
CDR3 protein: CASSPGLAGVGDEQYF

J gene: TRBJ1-1
V gene: TRBV6-4
CDR3 protein: CASRPGFNLNTEAFF

J gene: TRBJ1-1
V gene: TRBV12-3/TRBV12-4
CDR3 protein: CASSFGGMDTEAFF

J gene: TRBJ2-2
V gene: TRBV6-2/TRBV6-3
CDR3 protein: CASSSPSRTGGLGELFF

J gene: TRBJ2-3
V gene: TRBV9
CDR3 protein: CASSPNSQGVGTQYF

J gene: TRBJ2-7
V gene: TRBV2
CDR3 protein: CASSAGLPYYEQYF

J gene: TRBJ2-1
V gene: TRBV6-1
CDR3 protein: CASIKTGVNEQFF

J gene: TRBJ2-7
V gene: TRBV18
CDR3 protein: CASSDPPGAIYEQYF

J gene: TRBJ2-7
V gene: TRBV6-4
CDR3 protein: CASSSSGSVHEQYF

J gene: TRBJ1-2
V gene: TRBV6-2/TRBV6-3
CDR3 protein: CASSYLPDSGYTF

J gene: TRBJ1-2
V gene: TRBV7-9
CDR3 protein: CASSPPVISYGYTF

J gene: TRBJ1-1
V gene: TRBV6-2/TRBV6-3
CDR3 protein: CASSPGTGRHAFF

J gene: TRBJ1-1
V gene: TRBV2
CDR3 protein: CASIKTAGGTEAFF

J gene: TRBJ2-7
V gene: TRBV7-9
CDR3 protein: CASSHGLIYEQYF

J gene: TRBJ2-4
V gene: TRBV19
CDR3 protein: CASSMVKVLAKNIQYF

J gene: TRBJ1-4
V gene: TRBV2
CDR3 protein: CASSLRTGVKLFF

J gene: TRBJ2-2
V gene: TRBV7-6
CDR3 protein: CASSLDSGSSSNTGELFF

J gene: TRBJ1-5
V gene: TRBV30
CDR3 protein: CAWSVSGPLNQPQHF

J gene: TRBJ1-2
V gene: TRBV14
CDR3 protein: CASSQGSSRGFYGYTF

J gene: TRBJ1-4
V gene: TRBV10-3
CDR3 protein: CAIRNRKDRINEKLFF

J gene: TRBJ2-5
V gene: TRBV29-1
CDR3 protein: CSVSPSRQETQYF

J gene: TRBJ1-2
V gene: TRBV6-2/TRBV6-3
CDR3 protein: CASSYPQGLGYTF

J gene: TRBJ2-7
V gene: TRBV7-2
CDR3 protein: CASSHPGTGAYEQYF

J gene: TRBJ1-5
V gene: TRBV20-1
CDR3 protein: CSATTGTGYGQPQHF

J gene: TRBJ1-6
V gene: TRBV20-1
CDR3 protein: CSARDPPGQVNSPLHF

J gene: TRBJ2-5
V gene: TRBV6-1
CDR3 protein: CASSPDPGGTQYF